This note documents a single TCR beta chain sequence. What it recognizes is unknown. The sample belongs to a study of T cell responses to AZD1222 COVID-19 vaccine. Study conclusions and caveats: Donors skewed white British and female; clonal diversity was possibly underestimated. No repertoire was sampled before or during the peak T cell response, only after it.

TCRdb's table, derived via immunoSEQ multiplex PCR, lists solely in-frame clones and lacks some. The sample lists roughly 98,000 clones; roughly nine tenths were seen once. Sequencing was performed on peripheral blood, taken on day 0 of AZD1222 vaccination. This TCR was sampled from an adult in good health.

CDR3 region: CASTHMQGELGFEKLFF. The DNA of the CDR3 is TGTGCCAGCACCCATATGCAGGGGGAACTGGGCTTTGAAAAACTGTTTTTT. The genes are TRBV13 and TRBJ1-4; 7 bases are a match to TRBD1. The CDR3 consists of 17 residues. CDR1 is PRHDT and CDR2 is FYEKMQ in the germline V gene (reference sequence). Trimming cost V 7 bases and J 7 bases; bases outside gene matches: 18.